This is a list of T cell receptor beta chains from one sample in a study of T cell responses to AZD1222 COVID-19 vaccine. Clones were sequenced by immunoSEQ multiplex PCR, and TCRdb holds only the in-frame ones, with some missing. The sample yields over 100,000 clones, 80% to 90% seen once. The material sequenced was peripheral blood, taken on day 0 of AZD1222 vaccination. The source is an adult in good health. Both conserved end residues are part of each CDR3. Fields, in order: J gene, V gene, D gene, clone size, CDR3 protein, CDR3 DNA. D genes are given only for firm matches. Where a row states a size, it is once, few, many or the class of an expanded clone; other rows omit it.

>TRBJ2-5|TRBV5-4|-|-
CASSLGGVARQETQYF
TGTGCCAGCAGCTTGGGCGGGGTAGCCCGCCAAGAGACCCAGTACTTC
>TRBJ2-2|TRBV19|-|-
CASSTPGLTTNTGELFF
TGTGCCAGTAGTACCCCTGGCCTAACGACGAACACCGGGGAGCTGTTTTTT
>TRBJ2-1|TRBV6-2/TRBV6-3|-|-
CASSYERAYNEQFF
TGTGCCAGCAGTTACGAGCGGGCTTACAATGAGCAGTTCTTC
>TRBJ1-1|TRBV9|-|-
CASSVGLRGTEAFF
TGTGCCAGCAGCGTAGGTCTACGAGGAACTGAAGCTTTCTTT
>TRBJ2-6|TRBV19|-|-
CASSIKGSGANVLTF
TGTGCCAGTAGTATAAAAGGGTCTGGGGCCAACGTCCTGACTTTC
>TRBJ1-6|TRBV7-8|-|-
CASSLNSPLHF
TGTGCCAGCAGCCTAAATTCACCCCTCCACTTT
>TRBJ2-7|TRBV10-3|-|-
CAISEFGQTYEQYF
TGTGCCATCAGTGAGTTCGGACAGACCTACGAGCAGTACTTC
>TRBJ2-3|TRBV7-9|TRBD1|once
CASSLGWTGGRDTQYF
TGTGCCAGCAGCTTAGGGTGGACAGGGGGCAGAGATACGCAGTATTTT
>TRBJ2-4|TRBV7-2|-|-
CASSLGGSKNIQYF
TGTGCCAGCAGCTTAGGGGGTTCCAAAAACATTCAGTACTTC
>TRBJ2-5|TRBV5-1|-|-
CASSGETQYF
TGCGCCAGCAGCGGAGAGACCCAGTACTTC
>TRBJ2-3|TRBV7-9|TRBD1|-
CASSPGQYTDTQYF
TGTGCCAGCAGCCCGGGACAGTACACAGATACGCAGTATTTT
>TRBJ1-6|TRBV28|-|-
CATRGPLNNSPLHF
TGTGCCACGCGAGGCCCCTTGAATAATTCACCCCTCCACTTT
>TRBJ2-1|TRBV5-5|TRBD2|-
CASSLAGGPDEQFF
TGTGCCAGCAGCTTGGCGGGAGGGCCTGATGAGCAGTTCTTC
>TRBJ2-7|TRBV6-5|-|-
CASSYSKSSPKTEQYF
TGTGCCAGCAGTTACTCGAAGTCATCCCCTAAGACGGAGCAGTACTTC
>TRBJ2-3|TRBV9|TRBD2|-
CASSVPRAGGADTQYF
TGTGCCAGCAGCGTACCTCGGGCGGGGGGTGCGGATACGCAGTATTTT
>TRBJ1-4|TRBV15|-|-
CATSRGGEEEKLFF
TGTGCCACCAGCAGAGGAGGGGAGGAGGAAAAACTGTTTTTT
>TRBJ1-2|TRBV28|-|-
CASAGLTGAINYGYTF
TGTGCCAGCGCGGGGTTAACAGGCGCTATTAACTATGGCTACACCTTC
>TRBJ1-2|TRBV3-1/TRBV3-2|-|-
CASSQTGQSFNYGYTF
TGTGCCAGCAGCCAAACCGGACAGTCCTTTAACTATGGCTACACCTTC
>TRBJ2-2|TRBV9|-|-
CASSVGAANTGELFF
TGTGCCAGCAGCGTAGGGGCAGCGAACACCGGGGAGCTGTTTTTT
>TRBJ1-6|TRBV11-2|TRBD1|-
CASSLIGQGDSPLHF
TGTGCCAGCAGCTTAATTGGACAGGGGGATTCACCCCTCCACTTT
>TRBJ2-5|TRBV7-9|TRBD2|-
CASALAGTQETQYF
TGTGCCAGCGCGCTAGCGGGGACCCAAGAGACCCAGTACTTC
>TRBJ2-7|TRBV29-1|TRBD2|-
CSVATSGRGEQYF
TGCAGCGTTGCGACTAGCGGGAGAGGCGAGCAGTACTTC
>TRBJ2-2|TRBV28|TRBD1|-
CASSFSGQGAVGELFF
TGTGCCAGCAGTTTTTCGGGACAGGGGGCTGTCGGGGAGCTGTTTTTT
>TRBJ2-7|TRBV15|-|-
CATSRDMFGSSYEQYF
TGTGCCACCAGCAGAGATATGTTCGGTAGCTCCTACGAGCAGTACTTC